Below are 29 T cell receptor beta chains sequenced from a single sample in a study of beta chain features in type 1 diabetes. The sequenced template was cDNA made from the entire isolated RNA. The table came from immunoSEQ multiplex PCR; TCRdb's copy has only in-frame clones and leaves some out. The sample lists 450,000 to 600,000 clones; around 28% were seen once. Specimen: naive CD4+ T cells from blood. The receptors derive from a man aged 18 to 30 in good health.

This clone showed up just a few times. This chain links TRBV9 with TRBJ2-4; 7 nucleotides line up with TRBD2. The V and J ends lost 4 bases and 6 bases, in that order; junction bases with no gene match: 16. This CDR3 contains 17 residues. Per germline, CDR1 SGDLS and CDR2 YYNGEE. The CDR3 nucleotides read TGTGCCAGCAGCCCCGCTTCTAGCGGCCTAACTGGAAACATTCAGTACTTC. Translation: CASSPASSGLTGNIQYF. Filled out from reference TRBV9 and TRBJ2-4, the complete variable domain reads DSGVTQTPKHLITATGQRVTLRCSPRSGDLSVYWYQQSLDQGLQFLIQYYNGEERAKGNILERFSAQQFPDLHSELNLSSLELGDSALYFCASSPASSGLTGNIQYFGAGTRLSVL.

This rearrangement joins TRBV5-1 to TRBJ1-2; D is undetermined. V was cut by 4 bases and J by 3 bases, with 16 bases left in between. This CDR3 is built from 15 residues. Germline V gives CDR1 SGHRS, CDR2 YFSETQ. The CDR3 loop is CASSPYSDGDYGYTF. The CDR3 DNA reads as TGCGCCAGCAGCCCATACTCTGACGGAGACTATGGCTACACCTTC.

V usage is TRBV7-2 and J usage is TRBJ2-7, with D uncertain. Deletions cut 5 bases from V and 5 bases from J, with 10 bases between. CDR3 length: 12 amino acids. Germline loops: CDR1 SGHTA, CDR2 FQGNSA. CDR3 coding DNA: TGTGCCAGCAGCCCCCGACCCCACGAGCAGTACTTC. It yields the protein CASSPRPHEQYF.

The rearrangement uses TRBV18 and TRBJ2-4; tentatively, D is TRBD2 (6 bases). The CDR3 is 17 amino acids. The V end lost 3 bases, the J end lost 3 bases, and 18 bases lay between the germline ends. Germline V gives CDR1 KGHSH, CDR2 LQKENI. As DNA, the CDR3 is TGTGCCAGCTCACCTCTCTCGAATGCGGGGAGCAAAAACATTCAGTACTTC. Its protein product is CASSPLSNAGSKNIQYF. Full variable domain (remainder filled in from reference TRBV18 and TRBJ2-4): NAGVMQNPRHLVRRRGQEARLRCSPMKGHSHVYWYRQLPEEGLKFMVYLQKENIIDESGMPKERFSAEFPKEGPSILRIQQVVRGDSAAYFCASSPLSNAGSKNIQYFGAGTRLSVL.

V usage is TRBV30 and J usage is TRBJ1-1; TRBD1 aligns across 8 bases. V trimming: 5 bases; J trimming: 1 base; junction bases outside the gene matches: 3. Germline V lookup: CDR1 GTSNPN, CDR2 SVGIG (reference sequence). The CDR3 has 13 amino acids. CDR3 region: CAWDDRGNTEAFF. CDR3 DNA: TGTGCCTGGGACGACAGGGGGAACACTGAAGCTTTCTTT. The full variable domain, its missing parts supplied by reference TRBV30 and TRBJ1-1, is SQTIHQWPATLVQPVGSPLSLECTVEGTSNPNLYWYRQAAGRGLQLLFYSVGIGQISSEVPQNLSASRPQDRQFILSSKKLLLSDSGFYLCAWDDRGNTEAFFGQGTRLTVV.

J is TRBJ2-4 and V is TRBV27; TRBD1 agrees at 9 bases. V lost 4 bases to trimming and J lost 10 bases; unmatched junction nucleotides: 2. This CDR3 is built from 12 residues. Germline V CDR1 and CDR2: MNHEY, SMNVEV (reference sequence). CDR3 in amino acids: CASSSGQGIQYF. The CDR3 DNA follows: TGTGCCAGCAGTTCTGGACAGGGGATTCAGTACTTC.

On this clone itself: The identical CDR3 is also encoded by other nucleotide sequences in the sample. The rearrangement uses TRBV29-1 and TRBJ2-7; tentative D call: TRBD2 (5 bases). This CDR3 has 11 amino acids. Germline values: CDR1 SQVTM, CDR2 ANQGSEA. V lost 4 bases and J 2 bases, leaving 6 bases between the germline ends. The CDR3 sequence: CSVAGTYEQYF. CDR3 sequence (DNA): TGCAGCGTTGCCGGGACCTACGAGCAGTACTTC.

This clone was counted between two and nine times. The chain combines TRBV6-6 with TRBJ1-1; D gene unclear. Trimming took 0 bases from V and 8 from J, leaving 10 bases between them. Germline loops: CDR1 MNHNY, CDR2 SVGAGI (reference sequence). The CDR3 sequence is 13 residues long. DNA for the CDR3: TGTGCCAGCAGTTACTCGACGGCGTCGGAAGCTTTCTTT. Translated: CASSYSTASEAFF.

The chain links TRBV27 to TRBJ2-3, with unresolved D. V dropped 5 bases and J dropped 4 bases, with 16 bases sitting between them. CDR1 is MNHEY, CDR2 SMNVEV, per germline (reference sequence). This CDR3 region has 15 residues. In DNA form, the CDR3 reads TGTGCCAGCAGTCCTTCGATAAGGTACTCAGATACGCAGTATTTT. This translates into CASSPSIRYSDTQYF.

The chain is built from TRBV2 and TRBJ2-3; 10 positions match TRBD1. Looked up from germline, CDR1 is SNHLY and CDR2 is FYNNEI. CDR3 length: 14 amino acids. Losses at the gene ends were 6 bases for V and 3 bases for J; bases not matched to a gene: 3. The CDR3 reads CASSQDRGTDTQYF. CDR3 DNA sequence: TGTGCCAGCAGCCAGGACAGGGGGACAGATACGCAGTATTTT.

CDR3 loop: CASTPGGYEQYF. CDR3 nucleotides: TGTGCCAGCACCCCGGGCGGCTACGAGCAGTACTTC. The gene calls are TRBV21-1 and TRBJ2-7. TRBV21-1 is labeled a pseudogene. The CDR3 has 12 amino acids.

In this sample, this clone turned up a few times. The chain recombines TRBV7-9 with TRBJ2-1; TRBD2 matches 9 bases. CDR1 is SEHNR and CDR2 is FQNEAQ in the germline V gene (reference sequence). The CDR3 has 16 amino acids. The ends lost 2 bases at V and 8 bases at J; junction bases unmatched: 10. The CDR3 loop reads CASSLRISSGSDEQFF. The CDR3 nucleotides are TGTGCCAGCAGCTTAAGAATCAGTAGCGGGAGTGATGAGCAGTTCTTC.

The CDR3 reads CASSPPATTDTQYF. CDR3 coding DNA: TGTGCCAGCTCACCACCGGCCACCACAGATACGCAGTATTTT. V and J are TRBV18 and TRBJ2-3; D gene uncertain. V was shortened by 0 bases and J by 2 bases, with 6 bases between the two germline ends. Germline V gives CDR1 KGHSH, CDR2 LQKENI. The CDR3 is made up of 14 amino acids.

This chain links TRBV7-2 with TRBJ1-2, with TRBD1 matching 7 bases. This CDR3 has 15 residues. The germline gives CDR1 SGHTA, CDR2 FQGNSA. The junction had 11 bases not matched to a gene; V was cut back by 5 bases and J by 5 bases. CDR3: CASSLYRTGPYGYTF. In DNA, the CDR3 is TGTGCCAGCAGCCTCTATCGGACAGGACCTTATGGCTACACCTTC. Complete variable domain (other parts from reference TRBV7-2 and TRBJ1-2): GAGVSQSPSNKVTEKGKDVELRCDPISGHTALYWYRQSLGQGLEFLIYFQGNSAPDKSGLPSDRFSAERTGGSVSTLTIQRTQQEDSAVYLCASSLYRTGPYGYTFGSGTRLTVV.

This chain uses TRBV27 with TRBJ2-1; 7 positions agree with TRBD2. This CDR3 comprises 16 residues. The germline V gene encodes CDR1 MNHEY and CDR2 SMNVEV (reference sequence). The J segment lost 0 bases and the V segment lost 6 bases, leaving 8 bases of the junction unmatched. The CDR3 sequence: CASSQMGGSSYNEQFF. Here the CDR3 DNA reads TGTGCCAGCAGCCAGATGGGCGGGAGCTCCTACAATGAGCAGTTCTTC.

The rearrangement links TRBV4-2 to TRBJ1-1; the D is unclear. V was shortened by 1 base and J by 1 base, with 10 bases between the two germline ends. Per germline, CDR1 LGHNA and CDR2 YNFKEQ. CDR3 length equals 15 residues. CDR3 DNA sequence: TGTGCCAGCAGCCAAGTTCTACAGACGAACACTGAAGCTTTCTTT. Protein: CASSQVLQTNTEAFF.

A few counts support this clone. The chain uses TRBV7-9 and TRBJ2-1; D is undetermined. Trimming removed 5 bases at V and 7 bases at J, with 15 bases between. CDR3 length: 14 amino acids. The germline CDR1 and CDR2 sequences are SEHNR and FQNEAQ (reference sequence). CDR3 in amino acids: CASSTTGQGNEQFF. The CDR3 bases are TGTGCCAGCAGCACTACCGGTCAAGGGAATGAGCAGTTCTTC.

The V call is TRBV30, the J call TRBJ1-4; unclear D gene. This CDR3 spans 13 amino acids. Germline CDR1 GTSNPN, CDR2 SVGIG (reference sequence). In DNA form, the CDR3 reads TGTGGGACGAGAGGTCGGAGTAATGAAAAACTGTTTTTT. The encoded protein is CGTRGRSNEKLFF.

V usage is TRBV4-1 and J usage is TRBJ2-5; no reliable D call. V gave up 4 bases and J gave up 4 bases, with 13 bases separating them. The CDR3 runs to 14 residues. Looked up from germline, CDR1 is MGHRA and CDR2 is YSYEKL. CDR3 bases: TGCGCCAGCAGCCCCCTGGGCCTTTCAGAGACCCAGTACTTC. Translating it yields CASSPLGLSETQYF.

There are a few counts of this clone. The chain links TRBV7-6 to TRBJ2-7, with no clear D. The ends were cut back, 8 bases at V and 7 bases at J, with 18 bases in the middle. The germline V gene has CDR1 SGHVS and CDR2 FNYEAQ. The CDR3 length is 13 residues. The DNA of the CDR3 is TGTGCCAGCCCTTCCCAGAGACCGCGGGAGCAGTACTTC. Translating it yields CASPSQRPREQYF.

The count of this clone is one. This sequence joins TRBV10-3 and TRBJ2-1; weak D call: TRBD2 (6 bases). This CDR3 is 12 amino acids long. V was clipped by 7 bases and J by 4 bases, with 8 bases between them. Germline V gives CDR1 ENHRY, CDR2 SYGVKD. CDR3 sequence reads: CAIMEGYNEQFF. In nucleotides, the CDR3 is TGTGCCATCATGGAGGGATACAATGAGCAGTTCTTC.

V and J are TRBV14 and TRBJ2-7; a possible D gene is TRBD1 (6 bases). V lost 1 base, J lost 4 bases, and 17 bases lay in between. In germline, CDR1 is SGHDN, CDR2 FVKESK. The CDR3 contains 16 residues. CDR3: CASSQASQGVWYEQYF. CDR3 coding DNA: TGTGCCAGCAGCCAAGCGTCACAGGGAGTTTGGTACGAGCAGTACTTC. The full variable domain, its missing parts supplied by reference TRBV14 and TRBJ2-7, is EAGVTQFPSHSVIEKGQTVTLRCDPISGHDNLYWYRRVMGKEIKFLLHFVKESKQDESGMPNNRFLAERTGGTYSTLKVQPAELEDSGVYFCASSQASQGVWYEQYFGPGTRLTVT.

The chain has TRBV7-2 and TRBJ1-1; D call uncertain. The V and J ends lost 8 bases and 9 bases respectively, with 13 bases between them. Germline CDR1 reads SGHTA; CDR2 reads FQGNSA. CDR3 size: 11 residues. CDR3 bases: TGTGCCAGCGCTCTCACAGTGCAAGCTTTCTTT. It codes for CASALTVQAFF.

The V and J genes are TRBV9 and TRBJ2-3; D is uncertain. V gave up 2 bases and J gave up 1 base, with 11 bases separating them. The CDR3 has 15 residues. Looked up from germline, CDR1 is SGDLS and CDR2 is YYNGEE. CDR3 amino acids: CASSVSPGGTDTQYF. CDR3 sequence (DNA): TGTGCCAGCAGCGTTTCCCCTGGGGGCACAGATACGCAGTATTTT.

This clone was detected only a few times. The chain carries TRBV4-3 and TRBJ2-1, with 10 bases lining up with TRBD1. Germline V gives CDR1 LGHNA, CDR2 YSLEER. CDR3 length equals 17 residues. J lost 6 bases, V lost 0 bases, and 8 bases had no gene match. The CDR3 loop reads CASSQDTDRGLSNEQFF. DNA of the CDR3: TGCGCCAGCAGCCAAGATACCGACAGGGGGCTTTCCAATGAGCAGTTCTTC.

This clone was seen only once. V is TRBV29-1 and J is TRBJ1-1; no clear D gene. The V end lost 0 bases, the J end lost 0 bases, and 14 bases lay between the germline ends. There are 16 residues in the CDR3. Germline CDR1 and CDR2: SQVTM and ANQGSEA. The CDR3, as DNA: TGCAGCGTTGAAGATTGGGCAGCAGGTATGAACACTGAAGCTTTCTTT. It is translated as CSVEDWAAGMNTEAFF.

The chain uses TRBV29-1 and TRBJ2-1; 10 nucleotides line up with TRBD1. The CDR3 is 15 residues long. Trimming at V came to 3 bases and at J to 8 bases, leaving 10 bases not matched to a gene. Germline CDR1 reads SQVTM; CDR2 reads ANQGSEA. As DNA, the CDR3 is TGCAGCGTTGATTTTTGGGGACAGGGGTTGGATGAGCAGTTCTTC. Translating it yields CSVDFWGQGLDEQFF.

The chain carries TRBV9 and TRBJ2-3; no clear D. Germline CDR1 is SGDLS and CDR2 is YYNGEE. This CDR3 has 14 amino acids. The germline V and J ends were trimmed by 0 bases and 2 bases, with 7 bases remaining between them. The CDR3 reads CASSVDADTDTQYF. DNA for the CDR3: TGTGCCAGCAGCGTAGATGCAGACACAGATACGCAGTATTTT.

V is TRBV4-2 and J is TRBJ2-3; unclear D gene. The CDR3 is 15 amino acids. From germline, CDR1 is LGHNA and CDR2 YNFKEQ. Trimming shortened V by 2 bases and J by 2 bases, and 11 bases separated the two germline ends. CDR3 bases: TGTGCCAGCAGCCAACGGGTGGCACCCACAGATACGCAGTATTTT. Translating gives CASSQRVAPTDTQYF.